This record concerns one T cell receptor (beta chain) sequence. These data are taken from a study of blood T cell repertoires in COVID-19. Only in-frame clones appear in the TCRdb table, and some are missing; sequencing was by immunoSEQ multiplex PCR. The sample gives 160,000 or so clones, 80% of which show up once; over 0.5% is in the top ten. The germline gives CDR1 SGHTA, CDR2 FQGNSA. With V trimmed by 5 bases and J by 8 bases, 10 bases remained unmatched. The length of the CDR3 is 15 residues. The chain combines TRBV7-2 with TRBJ1-2; 11 nucleotides agree with TRBD1. This sequence was found in a man aged 55 to 70 with acute or convalescent COVID-19. The sequencing input was peripheral blood. CDR3 sequence: CASSTRLDRGQGYTF. CDR3 bases: TGTGCCAGCAGCACTCGTTTGGACAGGGGGCAGGGCTACACCTTC.